The 31 T cell receptor beta chains presented below share a single source sample, sequenced in a study of shared clonotypes between healthy human individuals. The data were produced by immunoSEQ multiplex PCR, yet TCRdb's version contains in-frame clones alone and is incomplete. The sample yields nearly 600,000 clones, over 95% seen once. Naive CD8 populations comprised CD45RO-negative cells positively selected for CCR7, excluding terminally differentiated effector memory CD45RA+ cells. Sequenced input: naive CD8+ T cells sorted from blood. These receptors all stem from a woman aged 25 to 39 in good health.

The chain couples TRBV27 to TRBJ2-7; 7 nucleotides line up with TRBD2. Germline lookup yields CDR1 MNHEY and CDR2 SMNVEV (reference sequence). This CDR3 region has 13 residues. V lost 7 bases and J lost 7; bases outside the gene matches: 10. CDR3 DNA sequence: TGTGCCAGCACCGTACTTGCGGGGGAAGAGCAGTACTTC. Amino acids: CASTVLAGEEQYF.

The chain has TRBV28 and TRBJ2-7, with D tentatively TRBD1 (6 bases). The CDR3 extends over 15 amino acids. CDR1 is MDHEN, CDR2 SYDVKM, per germline. V lost 4 bases to trimming and J lost 0 bases, with 13 bases between them. The CDR3 spells CASSSPLTGSYEQYF. CDR3 bases: TGTGCCAGCAGTTCGCCCCTGACAGGCTCCTACGAGCAGTACTTC. The whole variable domain, filled in from reference TRBV28 and TRBJ2-7, reads DVKVTQSSRYLVKRTGEKVFLECVQDMDHENMFWYRQDPGLGLRLIYFSYDVKMKEKGDIPEGYSVSREKKERFSLILESASTNQTSMYLCASSSPLTGSYEQYFGPGTRLTVT.

In DNA form, the CDR3 reads TGTGCCAGCAGCTTGCAGGAAACCAGCACAGATACGCAGTATTTT. Amino acids: CASSLQETSTDTQYF. This chain connects TRBV5-8 to TRBJ2-3; D is ambiguous. CDR3 size: 15 residues. Trimming pared 1 base from V and 0 bases from J, leaving 9 bases between. Germline CDR1 and CDR2: SGHTS and YDEGEE.

This clone appeared once. The V call is TRBV2, the J call TRBJ2-3; D is perhaps TRBD2 (6 bases). The CDR3 covers 12 residues. V lost 6 bases and J 5 bases, leaving 9 bases between the germline ends. CDR1 is SNHLY, CDR2 FYNNEI, per germline. CDR3: CASRGGRDTQYF. In DNA form, the CDR3 reads TGTGCCAGCAGGGGAGGAAGAGATACGCAGTATTTT.

The rearrangement uses TRBV27 and TRBJ2-7, with TRBD2 identical over 8 bases. The junction had 12 bases not matched to a gene; V was cut back by 6 bases and J by 2 bases. This CDR3 contains 16 residues. Germline V lookup: CDR1 MNHEY, CDR2 SMNVEV (reference sequence). The CDR3 region is CASSPSGGDSTYEQYF. The CDR3 DNA reads as TGTGCCAGCAGCCCCTCCGGGGGGGACTCGACCTACGAGCAGTACTTC.

The chain couples TRBV28 to TRBJ2-7, with TRBD2 matching 11 bases. V shed 5 bases, J shed 2 bases, and the junction held 5 bases outside the gene matches. Germline assignment: CDR1 MDHEN and CDR2 SYDVKM. The CDR3 contains 15 residues. The CDR3 sequence: CASSIGTSGPYEQYF. As DNA, the CDR3 is TGTGCCAGCAGTATCGGGACTAGCGGCCCCTACGAGCAGTACTTC.

The chain joins TRBV7-8 to TRBJ2-1; TRBD2 matches 8 bases. From germline, CDR1 is SGHVS and CDR2 FQNEAQ. Losses at the gene ends were 5 bases for V and 8 bases for J; bases not matched to a gene: 11. The CDR3 loop spans 15 amino acids. The CDR3 region is CASSPKREFLYEQFF. Written as DNA, the CDR3 is TGTGCCAGCAGCCCAAAGCGGGAGTTCTTGTATGAGCAGTTCTTC.

This clone was seen once. This chain links TRBV6-8 with TRBJ1-2; 7 positions agree with TRBD1. CDR1 is MNHGY and CDR2 is SAAAGT in the germline V gene. This CDR3 has 14 residues. Trimming took 6 bases from V and 2 from J; bases not matched to a gene: 6. CDR3 nucleotide sequence: TGTGCCAGCAGCAGCCCGGGACAGAACTATGGCTACACCTTC. Translating gives CASSSPGQNYGYTF.

The chain carries TRBV4-1 and TRBJ1-1; TRBD1 might be the D (5 bases). CDR3 length: 15 residues. Germline V lookup: CDR1 MGHRA, CDR2 YSYEKL. V was clipped by 3 bases and J by 1 base, with 12 bases between them. The CDR3 protein is CASSQPDSSNTEAFF. The CDR3 nucleotides are TGCGCCAGCAGCCAGCCAGACAGCTCGAACACTGAAGCTTTCTTT.

V is TRBV7-9 and J is TRBJ1-1, with a weak D call TRBD1 (5 bases). The CDR3 contains 17 residues. V was pared by 3 bases and J by 1 base, with 18 bases between. Germline-derived CDR1 and CDR2 are SEHNR and FQNEAQ (reference sequence). The CDR3 DNA follows: TGTGCCAGCAGCTTGAGCCGGGGGAGGGGCCCGAACACTGAAGCTTTCTTT. Protein product: CASSLSRGRGPNTEAFF.

This chain connects TRBV28 to TRBJ2-1, with 10 bases aligning to TRBD2. The CDR3 has 14 amino acids. Germline V gene lookup returns CDR1 MDHEN and CDR2 SYDVKM. J lost 4 bases, V lost 6 bases, and 3 bases had no gene match. CDR3 in DNA: TGTGCCAGCAGGCGGACTAGCGGTTACAATGAGCAGTTCTTC. It is translated as CASRRTSGYNEQFF.

This chain links TRBV11-1 with TRBJ2-3, with D perhaps being TRBD1 or TRBD2 (5 bases each). V lost 4 bases to trimming and J lost 0 bases, with 14 bases between them. In germline, CDR1 is SGHAT, CDR2 FQDESV (reference sequence). CDR3 length: 16 residues. The CDR3 region has the DNA TGTGCCAGCAGCTCCCGGGACGGAGTAAGCACAGATACGCAGTATTTT. This sequence encodes CASSSRDGVSTDTQYF.

As DNA, the CDR3 is TGTGCCAGCAGCTTTTCCCGAGTACTCACAGATACGCAGTATTTT. It is translated as CASSFSRVLTDTQYF. The V gene is TRBV5-4, the J gene TRBJ2-3; D remains unclear. Deletions cut 2 bases from V and 2 bases from J, with 12 bases between. The CDR3 is made up of 15 amino acids. Germline CDR1 and CDR2: SGHNT and YYREEE (reference sequence).

The genes are TRBV4-1 and TRBJ2-1; TRBD2 agrees at 9 bases. V gave up 1 base and J gave up 6 bases; unmatched junction bases: 1. Germline values: CDR1 MGHRA, CDR2 YSYEKL. This CDR3 spans 14 amino acids. This chain's CDR3 is CASSQGSGSNEQFF. The CDR3 region has the DNA TGCGCCAGCAGCCAAGGTAGCGGGAGCAATGAGCAGTTCTTC.

The V gene is TRBV29-1, the J gene TRBJ2-7; TRBD2 is a possible D gene (7 bases). This CDR3 is 15 amino acids long. Trimming cost V 5 bases and J 3 bases, with 20 bases left between them. Germline CDR1 is SQVTM and CDR2 is ANQGSEA. DNA for the CDR3: TGCAGCGTTAGGGGGGGGGACATACCACACTACGAGCAGTACTTC. Translated, it gives CSVRGGDIPHYEQYF.

The chain couples TRBV14 to TRBJ2-7; the D is unclear. CDR3 size: 12 residues. The ends were cut back, 2 bases at V and 4 bases at J, with 6 bases in the middle. CDR1 and CDR2 from the germline V gene are SGHDN and FVKESK. The CDR3 sequence: CASSQLLYEQYF. In nucleotides, the CDR3 is TGTGCCAGCAGCCAACTGCTTTACGAGCAGTACTTC.

J is TRBJ1-2 and V is TRBV7-2; D remains ambiguous. V shed 11 bases and J shed 5 bases, with 24 bases lying between them. Germline V lookup: CDR1 SGHTA, CDR2 FQGNSA. This CDR3 has 15 amino acids. As DNA, the CDR3 is TGTGCCTCCCAGCTTATCATAGCCAGGCCATATGGCTACACCTTC. Protein product: CASQLIIARPYGYTF.

This clone was recorded only once. The chain is built from TRBV13 and TRBJ2-1, with 7 bases matching TRBD2. After removal of 6 bases from V and 6 bases from J, the junction contained 11 bases not matched to a gene. The CDR3 runs to 15 residues. Germline assignment: CDR1 PRHDT and CDR2 FYEKMQ (reference sequence). The CDR3 region has the DNA TGTGCCAGCAGGCCAGAAAGCGGGACTTTCAATGAGCAGTTCTTC. Its protein product is CASRPESGTFNEQFF.

The chain joins TRBV6-6 to TRBJ1-5, with 10 bases aligning to TRBD1. Trimming removed 2 bases from V and 5 bases from J; junction bases left unmatched: 3. Germline loops: CDR1 MNHNY, CDR2 SVGAGI (reference sequence). The CDR3 runs to 15 residues. CDR3 protein: CASSYVTGGHQPQHF. The CDR3 DNA follows: TGTGCCAGCAGTTACGTGACAGGGGGCCATCAGCCCCAGCATTTT.

The chain is built from TRBV7-9 and TRBJ1-1; perhaps TRBD1 as D (5 bases). CDR3 length: 13 amino acids. V lost 8 bases and J 4 bases, leaving 14 bases between the germline ends. Germline lookup yields CDR1 SEHNR and CDR2 FQNEAQ (reference sequence). CDR3 coding DNA: TGTGCCAGCGGACTAACAGGTCGCACTGAAGCTTTCTTT. This gives the protein CASGLTGRTEAFF.

The CDR3: CASSQDRAGAEDEQFF. The CDR3, as DNA: TGTGCCAGCAGCCAAGATCGAGCGGGAGCAGAAGATGAGCAGTTCTTC. V and J are TRBV4-2 and TRBJ2-1; 8 nucleotides match TRBD2. Germline-derived CDR1 and CDR2 are LGHNA and YNFKEQ. The CDR3 is 16 residues long. V lost 0 bases to trimming and J lost 8 bases; unmatched junction nucleotides: 9.

The rearrangement joins TRBV9 to TRBJ2-2, with 9 bases identical to TRBD1. The V and J ends lost 3 bases and 4 bases, in that order; junction bases with no gene match: 7. This CDR3 comprises 16 residues. From germline, CDR1 is SGDLS and CDR2 YYNGEE. The DNA for the CDR3 is TGTGCCAGCAGCGGGACAGGGGTATTAGGCACCGGGGAGCTGTTTTTT. Translation gives CASSGTGVLGTGELFF.

The V gene is TRBV7-9, the J gene TRBJ2-5; D ambiguous. Per the germline V gene, CDR1 is SEHNR and CDR2 is FQNEAQ (reference sequence). The CDR3 has 13 amino acids. Trimming took off 5 bases at V and 2 bases at J, with 9 bases between the two ends. The DNA of the CDR3 is TGTGCCAGCAGCCCATCGTCTCAAGAGACCCAGTACTTC. Translated: CASSPSSQETQYF.

The chain joins TRBV7-8 to TRBJ2-7; TRBD2 might be the D (6 bases). Trimming cost V 5 bases and J 7 bases, with 24 bases left between them. The CDR3 runs 16 residues. Per germline, CDR1 SGHVS and CDR2 FQNEAQ. In nucleotides, the CDR3 is TGTGCCAGCAGCCCAAACAGGCGGGACCCGGCAGGAGAGCAGTACTTC. It specifies CASSPNRRDPAGEQYF.

As regards this clone: Additional DNA sequences in this sample encode the identical CDR3. The gene calls are TRBV6-1 and TRBJ1-1; D gene uncertain. The germline gives CDR1 MNHNS, CDR2 SASEGT. The V gene lost 3 bases and the J gene lost 1 base, with 3 bases spanning the gap. The CDR3 is 12 amino acids. CDR3 amino acids: CASSEGNTEAFF. In nucleotides, the CDR3 is TGTGCCAGCAGTGAGGGGAACACTGAAGCTTTCTTT.

The J gene is TRBJ2-7, the V gene TRBV2; a possible D gene is TRBD2 (5 bases). This CDR3 has 15 residues. V was cut by 4 bases and J by 2 bases, with 15 bases left in between. Germline V CDR1 and CDR2: SNHLY, FYNNEI. CDR3 sequence (DNA): TGTGCCAGCAGTGGGGAGTCGGGCTGGGCCTACGAGCAGTACTTC. Its translation is CASSGESGWAYEQYF.

The rearrangement links TRBV6-4 to TRBJ1-5; weak D call: TRBD1 (6 bases). The CDR3 covers 15 residues. From germline, CDR1 is MRHNA and CDR2 SNTAGT. Deletions cut 4 bases from V and 7 bases from J, with 17 bases between. The CDR3 loop reads CASSADGGAGQPQHF. The CDR3 region has the DNA TGTGCCAGCAGTGCCGATGGGGGCGCGGGGCAGCCCCAGCATTTT.

The chain carries TRBV6-6 and TRBJ2-1; 10 positions agree with TRBD2. After removal of 6 bases from V and 3 bases from J, the junction contained 8 bases not matched to a gene. This CDR3 contains 16 residues. Germline V CDR1 and CDR2: MNHNY, SVGAGI (reference sequence). CDR3 sequence reads: CASRSKGLAYYNEQFF. CDR3 in DNA: TGTGCCAGCAGATCAAAGGGACTAGCGTACTACAATGAGCAGTTCTTC.

This chain uses TRBV5-6 with TRBJ2-1; D gene unclear. Trimming removed 6 bases from V and 7 bases from J, with 14 bases in between. The CDR3 contains 13 residues. Germline assignment: CDR1 SGHDT and CDR2 YYEEEE. CDR3 sequence reads: CASNYLMVNEQFF. In DNA, the CDR3 is TGTGCCAGCAACTACCTTATGGTGAATGAGCAGTTCTTC.

Notes on this clone: Other DNA sequences in the sample encode the same CDR3. V is TRBV29-1 and J is TRBJ2-7; possibly TRBD2 for D (6 bases). Germline CDR1 SQVTM, CDR2 ANQGSEA. Trimming left V 1 base short and J 1 base short, with 8 bases between. This CDR3 comprises 13 residues. The CDR3 protein is CSVEGGESYEQYF. The CDR3, as DNA: TGCAGCGTTGAAGGGGGGGAGTCCTACGAGCAGTACTTC.

The CDR3 DNA is TGCAGCGCGGGGGACAGCATGAACACTGAAGCTTTCTTT. Amino acid sequence: CSAGDSMNTEAFF. The V gene is TRBV29-1, the J gene TRBJ1-1; 7 nucleotides match TRBD1. This CDR3 region has 13 residues. Germline V gives CDR1 SQVTM, CDR2 ANQGSEA. The V gene end was trimmed by 7 bases and the J gene end by 0 bases; junction bases not matched to a gene: 5.